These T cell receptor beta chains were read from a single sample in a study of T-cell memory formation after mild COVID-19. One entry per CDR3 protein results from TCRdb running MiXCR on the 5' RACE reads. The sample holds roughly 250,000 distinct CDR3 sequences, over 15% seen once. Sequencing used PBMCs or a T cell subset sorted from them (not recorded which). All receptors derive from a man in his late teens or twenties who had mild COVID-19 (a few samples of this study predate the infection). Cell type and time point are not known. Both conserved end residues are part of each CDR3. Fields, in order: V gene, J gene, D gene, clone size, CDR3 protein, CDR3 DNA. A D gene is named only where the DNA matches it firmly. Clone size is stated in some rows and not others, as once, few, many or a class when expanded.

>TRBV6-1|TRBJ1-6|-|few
CASSRPVRSYNSPLHF
TGTGCCAGCAGCCGACCAGTCCGCTCCTATAATTCACCCCTCCACTTT
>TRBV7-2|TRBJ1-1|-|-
CASSFAGANTEAFF
TGTGCCAGCAGCTTCGCAGGAGCGAACACTGAAGCTTTCTTT
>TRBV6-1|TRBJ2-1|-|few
CASSARQLGLYNEQFF
TGTGCCAGCAGCGCGAGACAACTAGGGCTTTACAATGAGCAGTTCTTC
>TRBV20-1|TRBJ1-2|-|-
CSVNHKNYGYTF
TGCAGTGTCAACCACAAAAACTATGGCTACACCTTC
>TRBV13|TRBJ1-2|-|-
CASSRWGTAYGYTF
TGTGCCAGCAGCCGATGGGGGACCGCCTATGGCTACACCTTC
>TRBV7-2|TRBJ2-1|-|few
CASSLGGDFNEQFF
TGTGCCAGCAGCTTAGGGGGGGACTTCAATGAGCAGTTCTTC
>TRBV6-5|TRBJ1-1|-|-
CASSHGIEAFF
TGTGCCAGCAGCCATGGAATAGAAGCTTTCTTT
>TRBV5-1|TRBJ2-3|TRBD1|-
CASSWEGQGPDTQYF
TGCGCCAGCAGCTGGGAGGGACAGGGACCAGATACGCAGTATTTT
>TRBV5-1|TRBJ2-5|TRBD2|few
CASSLWGGQETQYF
TGCGCCAGCAGCTTGTGGGGGGGCCAAGAGACCCAGTACTTC
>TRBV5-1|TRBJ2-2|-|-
CASSLGRGRTGELFF
TGCGCCAGCAGCTTGGGACGGGGCCGGACCGGGGAGCTGTTTTTT
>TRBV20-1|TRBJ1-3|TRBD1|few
CSAQQGAGGNTIYF
TGCAGTGCTCAACAGGGGGCAGGAGGAAACACCATATATTTT
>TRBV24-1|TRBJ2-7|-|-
CATSESDGYEQYF
TGTGCCACCAGTGAATCGGACGGATACGAGCAGTACTTC
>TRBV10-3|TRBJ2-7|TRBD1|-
CAIRDTSGTGAYEQYF
TGTGCCATCAGAGATACTTCCGGGACAGGGGCCTACGAGCAGTACTTC
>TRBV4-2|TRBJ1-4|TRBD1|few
CASSSLTGGAGLFF
TGTGCCAGCAGCTCCCTGACAGGGGGCGCAGGACTGTTTTTT
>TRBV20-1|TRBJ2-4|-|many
CSARDPMSLAKNIQYF
TGCAGTGCTAGAGATCCCATGTCGCTAGCCAAAAACATTCAGTACTTC
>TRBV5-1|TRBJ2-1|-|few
CASSSQTGSLYNEQFF
TGCGCCAGCAGCTCTCAGACAGGAAGCCTATACAATGAGCAGTTCTTC
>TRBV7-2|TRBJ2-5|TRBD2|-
CASSPRGLAGVETQYF
TGTGCCAGCAGCCCAAGAGGGCTAGCGGGGGTCGAGACCCAGTACTTC
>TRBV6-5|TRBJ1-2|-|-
CASRPGSGLYGYTF
TGTGCCAGCAGGCCAGGTTCGGGACTCTATGGCTACACCTTC
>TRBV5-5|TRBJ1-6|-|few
CASSLGWGFGNSPLHF
TGTGCCAGCAGCTTGGGGTGGGGTTTTGGTAATTCACCCCTCCACTTT
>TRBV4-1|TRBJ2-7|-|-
CASSQDWQASYEQYF
TGCGCCAGCAGCCAAGATTGGCAGGCGTCCTACGAGCAGTACTTC
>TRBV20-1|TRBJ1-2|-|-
CSAHVLVYGYTF
TGCAGTGCCCACGTTTTGGTCTATGGCTACACCTTC
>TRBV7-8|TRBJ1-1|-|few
CASTPWGTEAFF
TGTGCCAGCACCCCCTGGGGCACTGAAGCTTTCTTT
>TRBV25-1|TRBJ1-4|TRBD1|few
CASSEPGQGHEKLFF
TGTGCCAGCAGTGAACCGGGACAGGGGCATGAAAAACTGTTTTTT
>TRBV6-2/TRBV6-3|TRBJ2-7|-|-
CASSYPGPVDEQYF
TGTGCCAGCAGTTACCCGGGGCCCGTCGACGAGCAGTACTTC
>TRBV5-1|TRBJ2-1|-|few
CASSVTAGHDNEQFF
TGCGCCAGCAGCGTAACCGCGGGCCATGACAATGAGCAGTTCTTC
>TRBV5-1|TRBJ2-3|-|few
CASSLAPVGPTDTQYF
TGCGCCAGCAGCTTGGCCCCGGTCGGCCCCACAGATACGCAGTATTTT
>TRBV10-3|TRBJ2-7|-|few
CAISDPYEQYF
TGTGCCATCAGTGATCCCTACGAGCAGTACTTC
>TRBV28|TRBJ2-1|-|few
CASSKQGPSSYNEQFF
TGTGCCAGCAGCAAACAGGGTCCAAGCTCCTACAATGAGCAGTTCTTC
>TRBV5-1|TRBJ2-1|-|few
CASSPGRGGEQFF
TGCGCCAGCAGCCCAGGAAGGGGCGGTGAGCAGTTCTTC
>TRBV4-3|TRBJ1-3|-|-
CASSQALTTVVGNTIYF
TGCGCCAGCAGCCAAGCTTTGACTACCGTCGTTGGAAACACCATATATTTT
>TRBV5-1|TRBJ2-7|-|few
CASSLGVGQYF
TGCGCCAGCAGCTTGGGAGTTGGGCAGTACTTC
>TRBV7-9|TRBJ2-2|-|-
CASSLFTVSGPTGELFF
TGTGCCAGCAGCTTATTTACGGTATCGGGACCCACCGGGGAGCTGTTTTTT
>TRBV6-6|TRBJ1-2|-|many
CASTPRPGRSGYTF
TGTGCCAGCACCCCTAGGCCCGGAAGGAGCGGCTACACCTTC
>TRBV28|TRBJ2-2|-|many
CASSLKLLRRGSNTGELFF
TGTGCCAGCAGTCTGAAACTGCTCAGACGGGGCTCGAACACCGGGGAGCTGTTTTTT
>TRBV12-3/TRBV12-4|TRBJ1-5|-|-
CASRGDTTSNQPQHF
TGTGCCAGCAGAGGGGACACTACGAGCAATCAGCCCCAGCATTTT
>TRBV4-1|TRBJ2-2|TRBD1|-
CASSLPGGEELFF
TGCGCCAGCAGCCTCCCAGGGGGAGAGGAGCTGTTTTTT
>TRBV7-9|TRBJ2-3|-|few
CASSPPTADTQYF
TGTGCCAGCAGCCCCCCTACCGCAGATACGCAGTATTTT
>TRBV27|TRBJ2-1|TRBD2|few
CASSHPLGGVNNEQFF
TGTGCCAGCAGTCACCCTCTTGGGGGGGTTAACAATGAGCAGTTCTTC
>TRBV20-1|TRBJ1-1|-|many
CSARGQMDGGTEAFF
TGCAGTGCTAGGGGACAAATGGATGGGGGCACTGAAGCTTTCTTT
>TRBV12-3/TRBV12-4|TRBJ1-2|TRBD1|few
CASSFGTGVYTF
TGTGCCAGCAGTTTCGGGACAGGGGTCTACACCTTC
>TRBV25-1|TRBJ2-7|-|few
CASSETIRGPAYEQYF
TGTGCCAGCAGTGAAACCATCCGGGGGCCCGCCTACGAGCAGTACTTC
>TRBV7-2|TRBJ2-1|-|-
CASSYAPYNEQFF
TGTGCCAGCAGCTACGCCCCTTACAATGAGCAGTTCTTC
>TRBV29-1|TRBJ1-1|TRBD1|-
CSVEGQGAEAFF
TGCAGCGTTGAGGGACAGGGCGCTGAAGCTTTCTTT
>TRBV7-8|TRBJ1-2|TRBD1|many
CASSRQSGGDGYTF
TGTGCCAGCAGCCGACAGTCAGGGGGCGATGGCTACACCTTC
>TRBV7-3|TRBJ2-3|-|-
CASSQSRDDTQYF
TGTGCCAGCAGCCAGAGCAGGGACGATACGCAGTATTTT
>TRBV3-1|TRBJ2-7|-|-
CASSTGLRITYEQYF
TGTGCCAGCAGCACGGGACTGAGAATAACCTACGAGCAGTACTTC
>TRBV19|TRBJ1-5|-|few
CASSISEKAAQPQHF
TGTGCCAGTAGTATTTCTGAGAAAGCCGCTCAGCCCCAGCATTTT
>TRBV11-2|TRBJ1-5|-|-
CASSREENQPQHF
TGTGCTAGCAGCCGTGAGGAGAATCAGCCCCAGCATTTT
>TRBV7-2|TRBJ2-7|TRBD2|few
CASRRTSDGEQYF
TGTGCCAGCAGACGGACTAGCGATGGCGAGCAGTACTTC
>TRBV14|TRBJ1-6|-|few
CASSQDRVGMGISGNSPLHF
TGTGCCAGCAGCCAAGATCGTGTGGGAATGGGTATCTCTGGTAATTCACCCCTCCACTTT
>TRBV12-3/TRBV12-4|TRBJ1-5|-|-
CASSRQGNSNQPQHF
TGTGCCAGCAGCCGTCAGGGGAATAGCAATCAGCCCCAGCATTTT
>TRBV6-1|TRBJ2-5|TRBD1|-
CASFRQGRGETQYF
TGTGCCAGCTTTCGACAGGGTCGCGGGGAGACCCAGTACTTC
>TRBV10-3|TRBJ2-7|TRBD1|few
CAIGSGGYEQYF
TGTGCCATCGGCTCAGGGGGCTACGAGCAGTACTTC
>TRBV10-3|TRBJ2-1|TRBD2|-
CATGLAGNEQFF
TGTGCCACCGGACTAGCGGGGAATGAGCAGTTCTTC
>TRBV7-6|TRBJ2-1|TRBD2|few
CASSFLKTSGLINNEQFF
TGTGCCAGCAGCTTTCTAAAGACTAGCGGGCTAATTAACAATGAGCAGTTCTTC
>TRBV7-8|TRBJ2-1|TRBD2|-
CASSSSGGDEQFF
TGTGCCAGCAGCTCCAGCGGGGGGGATGAGCAGTTCTTC
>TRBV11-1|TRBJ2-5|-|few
CASSLTLAAETQYF
TGTGCCAGCAGCTTAACTCTAGCTGCAGAGACCCAGTACTTC
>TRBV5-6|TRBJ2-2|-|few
CASSWSGTGNTGELFF
TGTGCCAGCAGCTGGTCCGGGACGGGGAACACCGGGGAGCTGTTTTTT
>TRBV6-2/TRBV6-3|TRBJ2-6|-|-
CAIGNSGANVLTF
TGTGCCATCGGGAACTCTGGGGCCAACGTCCTGACTTTC
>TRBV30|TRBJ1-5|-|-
CAWSGIPLNQPQHF
TGTGCCTGGAGTGGGATTCCCCTCAATCAGCCCCAGCATTTT